These 15 T cell receptor beta chains were all obtained from the same sample, sequenced in a study of T cell repertoires in cytomegalovirus infection. Each CDR3 protein is one row after TCRdb ran MiXCR on the reads. The table includes some 320,000 distinct CDR3 sequences, more than 9% detected once. Sequencing was performed on PBMCs. All receptors derive from a human donor in good health (CMV status not recorded). Some clones in this sample may be carry-over from other donors' samples.

This clonotype has at least ten counts. The chain joins TRBV7-9 to TRBJ2-2; maybe TRBD1 (8 bases). V was cut by 4 bases and J by 1 base, with 13 bases left in between. This CDR3 has 16 amino acids. Germline assignment: CDR1 SEHNR and CDR2 FQNEAQ (reference sequence). The CDR3 nucleotides are TGTGCCAGCAGCTGGGAGGGACAGGTGAACACCGGGGAGCTGTTTTTT. Translated, it gives CASSWEGQVNTGELFF.

The table lists this clonotype with a few counts. CDR3 sequence: CSVYRDYEQYF. DNA of the CDR3: TGCAGCGTGTACAGGGACTACGAGCAGTACTTC. The chain recombines TRBV29-1 with TRBJ2-7; tentatively, D is TRBD1 (6 bases). Trimming left V 6 bases short and J 3 bases short, with 9 bases between. This CDR3 comprises 11 residues. The germline V gene encodes CDR1 SQVTM and CDR2 ANQGSEA.

This clonotype was observed a handful of times. The chain employs TRBV7-2 and TRBJ2-1, with a possible D match to TRBD2 (5 bases). The V gene's germline CDR1 is SGHTA and CDR2 FQGNSA. V was trimmed by 5 bases and J by 5 bases, leaving 10 bases between them. This CDR3 spans 13 amino acids. The DNA of the CDR3 is TGTGCCAGCAGCCTGACTAACCACAATGAGCAGTTCTTC. It codes for CASSLTNHNEQFF. The complete variable domain, with remaining parts taken from reference TRBV7-2 and TRBJ2-1, reads GAGVSQSPSNKVTEKGKDVELRCDPISGHTALYWYRQSLGQGLEFLIYFQGNSAPDKSGLPSDRFSAERTGGSVSTLTIQRTQQEDSAVYLCASSLTNHNEQFFGPGTRLTVL.

This clonotype was observed many times. The V gene is TRBV11-2, the J gene TRBJ2-5, with TRBD2 identical over 7 bases. Germline loops: CDR1 SGHAT, CDR2 FQNNGV. There are 12 residues in the CDR3. Trimming took 4 bases from V and 4 from J; bases not matched to a gene: 0. CDR3 region: CASSSGGETQYF. CDR3 DNA: TGTGCCAGCAGCTCGGGGGGAGAGACCCAGTACTTC.

This clonotype was counted at least ten times. Given a much more abundant clone one base away, this may be a read error. V gene TRBV7-2 combines with J gene TRBJ2-7, with a possible D match to TRBD2 (6 bases). This CDR3 has 13 amino acids. Trimming stripped 1 base from V and 2 bases from J, with 6 bases between. From germline, CDR1 is SGHTA and CDR2 FQGNSA. The CDR3 bases are TGTGCCAGCAGCTTAGTAGCGGCCTACGAGCAGTACTTC. Protein: CASSLVAAYEQYF.

Many counts were recorded for this clonotype. V is TRBV7-4 and J is TRBJ1-5, with D possibly being TRBD1 (5 bases). Germline V CDR1 and CDR2: SGHVT, SQSDAQ. Between the trimmed V and J ends, which lost 6 bases and 4 bases, there was a span of 22 bases. The CDR3 runs 17 residues. For the CDR3, the DNA is TGTGCCAGCAGGACAAAATTCAGACAGTCCGATAATCAGCCCCAGCATTTT. Translating it yields CASRTKFRQSDNQPQHF.

Many counts were recorded for this clonotype. DNA of the CDR3: TGTGCCAGCACCCGACAGACAGGGCCCCAGTACTTC. As protein: CASTRQTGPQYF. V usage is TRBV28 and J usage is TRBJ2-5, with 7 bases aligning to TRBD1. CDR1 MDHEN and CDR2 SYDVKM come from the germline V gene. V dropped 7 bases and J dropped 9; count of bases not matched to a gene: 8. This CDR3 comprises 12 residues.

Many counts were recorded for this clonotype. V usage is TRBV6-1 and J usage is TRBJ2-7, with 8 bases matching TRBD2. In germline, CDR1 is MNHNS, CDR2 SASEGT. The CDR3 runs to 15 residues. V was clipped by 4 bases and J by 4 bases; unmatched bases: 9. CDR3 protein: CASSGTVAGPYEQYF. In DNA form, the CDR3 reads TGTGCCAGCAGTGGCACGGTAGCGGGACCTTACGAGCAGTACTTC.

V gene TRBV2 combines with J gene TRBJ1-1; 10 bases align to TRBD1. CDR1 is SNHLY, CDR2 FYNNEI, per germline. Germline trimming cut 9 bases from V and 5 bases from J; bases unmatched to any gene: 9. The length of the CDR3 is 14 residues. The CDR3 coding sequence is TGTGCCAGGGGGACAGGGGAAAAGAGGACTGAAGCTTTCTTT. Translating gives CARGTGEKRTEAFF. The full variable domain, its missing parts supplied by reference TRBV2 and TRBJ1-1, is EPEVTQTPSHQVTQMGQEVILRCVPISNHLYFYWYRQILGQKVEFLVSFYNNEISEKSEIFDDQFSVERPDGSNFTLKIRSTKLEDSAMYFCARGTGEKRTEAFFGQGTRLTVV.

This clonotype appeared many times. J is TRBJ2-5 and V is TRBV18; perhaps TRBD2 as D (6 bases). CDR3 length: 17 amino acids. The germline V gene has CDR1 KGHSH and CDR2 LQKENI. Trimming took 4 bases from V and 2 from J, leaving 20 bases between them. This chain's CDR3 is CASSQNPAGRVQETQYF. The CDR3, as DNA: TGTGCCAGCTCACAGAATCCCGCGGGACGGGTACAAGAGACCCAGTACTTC. The whole variable domain, filled in from reference TRBV18 and TRBJ2-5, reads NAGVMQNPRHLVRRRGQEARLRCSPMKGHSHVYWYRQLPEEGLKFMVYLQKENIIDESGMPKERFSAEFPKEGPSILRIQQVVRGDSAAYFCASSQNPAGRVQETQYFGPGTRLLVL.

This clonotype was seen at least ten times. V and J are TRBV25-1 and TRBJ1-1; D is possibly TRBD1 (6 bases). Per germline, CDR1 MGHDK and CDR2 SYGVNS. This CDR3 spans 13 amino acids. V lost 8 bases and J lost 1, with 11 bases in between. The CDR3 loop reads CASERTANTEAFF. In nucleotides, the CDR3 is TGTGCCAGCGAAAGGACAGCGAACACTGAAGCTTTCTTT.

This clonotype was detected many times. The J gene is TRBJ1-2, the V gene TRBV7-9; maybe TRBD1 (5 bases). Germline V gene data show CDR1 as SEHNR and CDR2 as FQNEAQ (reference sequence). The length of the CDR3 is 16 residues. Between the trimmed V and J ends, which lost 0 bases and 4 bases, there was a span of 15 bases. CDR3 sequence reads: CASSLAQDITLYGYTF. For the CDR3, the DNA is TGTGCCAGCAGCTTAGCGCAGGACATTACTCTCTATGGCTACACCTTC. Supplemented by reference TRBV7-9 and TRBJ1-2, the full variable domain reads DTGVSQNPRHKITKRGQNVTFRCDPISEHNRLYWYRQTLGQGPEFLTYFQNEAQLEKSRLLSDRFSAERPKGSFSTLEIQRTEQGDSAMYLCASSLAQDITLYGYTFGSGTRLTVV.

The genes are TRBV12-3 or TRBV12-4 and TRBJ1-1; D gene uncertain. The CDR3 is 14 amino acids. Between the trimmed V and J ends, which lost 6 bases and 3 bases, there was a span of 14 bases. The CDR3 sequence: CASSLPGLDTEAFF. In DNA, the CDR3 is TGTGCCAGCAGCCTCCCCGGGCTGGACACTGAAGCTTTCTTT.

This clonotype came up a few times. The chain uses TRBV5-4 and TRBJ2-5; 8 nucleotides agree with TRBD1. V was clipped by 0 bases and J by 4 bases; unmatched bases: 8. CDR1 SGHNT and CDR2 YYREEE come from the germline V gene (reference sequence). This CDR3 is built from 16 residues. The CDR3 nucleotides read TGTGCCAGCAGCTTGGGACAGGGGATATTTAGAGAGACCCAGTACTTC. Translating it yields CASSLGQGIFRETQYF.

Only a few counts were recorded for this clonotype. This chain uses TRBV28 with TRBJ2-7, with D hard to call. The V and J ends lost 6 bases and 7 bases respectively, with 22 bases between them. Germline CDR1 MDHEN, CDR2 SYDVKM. This CDR3 has 15 residues. The CDR3 protein is CASSAPDMNPLEQYF. CDR3 DNA sequence: TGTGCCAGCAGCGCCCCAGACATGAACCCGCTTGAGCAGTACTTC.